The 18 T cell receptor beta chains reported below all come from one sample, sequenced in a study of blood T cell repertoires in COVID-19. Repertoires were generated with immunoSEQ multiplex PCR, while TCRdb's copy carries only in-frame clones and drops some. Among some 100,000 clones listed, roughly 70% were seen once. Sequencing was performed on peripheral blood. These receptors were collected from an older man with COVID-19, enrolled during active disease.

This clone was observed a few times. This sequence joins TRBV9 and TRBJ2-2, with 8 positions matching TRBD1. The CDR3 has 15 amino acids. V lost 3 bases and J lost 7; bases outside the gene matches: 8. The germline CDR1 and CDR2 sequences are SGDLS and YYNGEE. As DNA, the CDR3 is TGTGCCAGCAGCGCCCGGACAGGGATTGGCGGGGAGCTGTTTTTT. It specifies CASSARTGIGGELFF.

This clone has a handful of counts. The chain uses TRBV19 and TRBJ1-2; D not certain. The V end lost 2 bases, the J end lost 2 bases, and 21 bases lay between the germline ends. This CDR3 comprises 18 residues. CDR1 and CDR2 from the germline V gene are LNHDA and SQIVND (reference sequence). CDR3 sequence (DNA): TGTGCCAGTAGTATATGGCGGGAGCTTATTTCGGGCAACTATGGCTACACCTTC. Translating gives CASSIWRELISGNYGYTF.

This chain connects TRBV5-4 to TRBJ2-7; D is possibly TRBD1 (6 bases). The CDR3 totals 15 residues. Germline V gene lookup returns CDR1 SGHNT and CDR2 YYREEE (reference sequence). V was shortened by 4 bases and J by 3 bases, with 17 bases between the two germline ends. The CDR3 sequence is CASSPGPGQSYEQYF. CDR3 bases: TGTGCCAGCAGCCCTGGGCCGGGACAAAGCTACGAGCAGTACTTC. Full variable domain (outside the CDR3, taken from reference TRBV5-4 and TRBJ2-7): ETGVTQSPTHLIKTRGQQVTLRCSSQSGHNTVSWYQQALGQGPQFIFQYYREEENGRGNFPPRFSGLQFPNYSSELNVNALELDDSALYLCASSPGPGQSYEQYFGPGTRLTVT.

The chain employs TRBV28 and TRBJ2-7, with D unclear. With 6 bases removed from V and 3 bases from J, the gap between germline ends came to 12 bases. The CDR3 covers 13 residues. Germline loops: CDR1 MDHEN, CDR2 SYDVKM. The CDR3 DNA sequence: TGTGCCAGCAGGGTAGCTTCCCTCTACGAGCAGTACTTC. Its translation: CASRVASLYEQYF.

The rearrangement uses TRBV9 and TRBJ2-3, with 11 nucleotides matching TRBD2. Unmatched junction bases numbered 4, after V lost 4 bases and J lost 0 bases. The V gene's germline CDR1 is SGDLS and CDR2 YYNGEE. The CDR3 runs to 16 residues. CDR3: CASSPGTSGSTDTQYF. CDR3 sequence (DNA): TGTGCCAGCAGCCCCGGGACTAGCGGAAGCACAGATACGCAGTATTTT.

A few counts support this clone. This chain uses TRBV6-2 or TRBV6-3 with TRBJ1-2; D possibly corresponds to TRBD1 (6 bases). Trimming took 0 bases from V and 4 from J, leaving 9 bases between them. The CDR3 runs 14 residues. CDR1 and CDR2 from the germline V gene are MNHEY and SVGEGT. The CDR3 bases are TGTGCCAGCAGTTACTCGGCCAGGGGCTATGGCTACACCTTC. This encodes CASSYSARGYGYTF.

The chain links TRBV14 to TRBJ1-6, with a weak D call TRBD1 (6 bases). The CDR3 has 15 residues. Germline CDR1 and CDR2: SGHDN and FVKESK. V was pared by 4 bases and J by 0 bases, with 7 bases between. The CDR3 sequence is CASSLDSSYNSPLHF. CDR3 DNA: TGTGCCAGCAGCCTGGACAGCTCCTATAATTCACCCCTCCACTTT.

The genes are TRBV19 and TRBJ2-2; perhaps TRBD2 as D (6 bases). The ends were cut back, 4 bases at V and 4 bases at J, with 13 bases in the middle. CDR3 size: 15 residues. The germline V gene encodes CDR1 LNHDA and CDR2 SQIVND (reference sequence). This CDR3 reads CASSSGRELTGELFF. In DNA, the CDR3 is TGTGCCAGTAGTAGTGGCCGGGAGCTCACCGGGGAGCTGTTTTTT.

This sequence joins TRBV11-3 and TRBJ2-1; TRBD2 matches 9 bases. The length of the CDR3 is 18 residues. Germline V gene sequence: CDR1 SGHNT, CDR2 YENEEA. J gave up 2 bases and V 4 bases, and 12 bases lay outside the gene matches. For the CDR3, the DNA is TGTGCCAGCAGCTCCAAAGGTGGCGGGAGGGGGGCCTACAATGAGCAGTTCTTC. Its translation: CASSSKGGGRGAYNEQFF.

The chain joins TRBV4-1 to TRBJ1-3; no clear D. This CDR3 is built from 18 residues. V was shortened by 2 bases and J by 0 bases, with 17 bases between the two germline ends. Germline V gene sequence: CDR1 MGHRA, CDR2 YSYEKL. Here the CDR3 DNA reads TGCGCCAGCAGCCAATACGCACTTGGACTGAACTCTGGAAACACCATATATTTT. This gives the protein CASSQYALGLNSGNTIYF.

This chain connects TRBV6-2 or TRBV6-3 to TRBJ1-1; 7 bases map to TRBD1. The length of the CDR3 is 14 residues. The trim removed 5 bases at V and 7 bases at J, leaving 10 bases unmatched. Germline V gene sequence: CDR1 MNHEY, CDR2 SVGEGT. CDR3 in DNA: TGTGCCAGCAGTAACCCTTCGGGACAGTTTGAAGCTTTCTTT. Translating it yields CASSNPSGQFEAFF.

This chain connects TRBV5-1 to TRBJ2-7; possibly TRBD2 for D (5 bases). Germline V gene data show CDR1 as SGHRS and CDR2 as YFSETQ. The CDR3 consists of 13 residues. Trimming left V 4 bases short and J 4 bases short, with 12 bases between. This chain's CDR3 is CASSGRWTYEQYF. CDR3 sequence (DNA): TGCGCCAGCAGCGGGAGATGGACTTACGAGCAGTACTTC.

The chain is built from TRBV14 and TRBJ1-1; 8 nucleotides align to TRBD1. The CDR3 consists of 15 residues. Losses at the gene ends were 4 bases for V and 3 bases for J; bases not matched to a gene: 7. Germline V gene sequence: CDR1 SGHDN, CDR2 FVKESK. The CDR3 DNA is TGTGCCAGCAGCCCTTCCACACAGGGGGACACTGAAGCTTTCTTT. This sequence encodes CASSPSTQGDTEAFF.

The gene calls are TRBV7-9 and TRBJ1-3; D is possibly TRBD1 (5 bases). V shed 6 bases and J shed 0 bases, with 12 bases lying between them. This CDR3 is 15 amino acids long. Looked up from germline, CDR1 is SEHNR and CDR2 is FQNEAQ (reference sequence). The DNA for the CDR3 is TGTGCCAGCAGGTTCCAGGGAAGCTCTGGAAACACCATATATTTT. The encoded protein is CASRFQGSSGNTIYF.

This chain connects TRBV7-2 to TRBJ2-5; D is undetermined. V lost 1 base and J lost 2, with 5 bases in between. Germline assignment: CDR1 SGHTA and CDR2 FQGNSA. CDR3 length: 13 amino acids. The CDR3 region has the DNA TGTGCCAGCAGCTTAGTAGCTCAAGAGACCCAGTACTTC. As protein: CASSLVAQETQYF.

The gene calls are TRBV9 and TRBJ2-1, with D maybe TRBD2 (6 bases). CDR1 is SGDLS and CDR2 is YYNGEE in the germline V gene. This CDR3 spans 15 amino acids. V was clipped by 1 base and J by 1 base, with 9 bases between them. The CDR3 DNA follows: TGTGCCAGCAGCGTAAGGGACTGGTCCTACAATGAGCAGTTCTTC. Translation gives CASSVRDWSYNEQFF. Combining the CDR3 with reference TRBV9 and TRBJ2-1 gives the whole variable domain DSGVTQTPKHLITATGQRVTLRCSPRSGDLSVYWYQQSLDQGLQFLIQYYNGEERAKGNILERFSAQQFPDLHSELNLSSLELGDSALYFCASSVRDWSYNEQFFGPGTRLTVL.

The chain uses TRBV9 and TRBJ2-1, with D possibly matching TRBD1 (6 bases). The CDR3 has 15 residues. Germline lookup yields CDR1 SGDLS and CDR2 YYNGEE. V gave up 4 bases and J gave up 5 bases, with 16 bases separating them. CDR3 coding DNA: TGTGCCAGCAGCCCCCCTGGACAGTACCACAATGAGCAGTTCTTC. This encodes CASSPPGQYHNEQFF.

There are a few counts of this clone. V usage is TRBV5-1 and J usage is TRBJ1-2; a possible D gene is TRBD1 (6 bases). The germline V and J ends were trimmed by 2 bases and 2 bases, with 10 bases remaining between them. CDR1 is SGHRS and CDR2 is YFSETQ in the germline V gene. The CDR3 totals 14 residues. Written as DNA, the CDR3 is TGCGCCAGCAGCTTACAGGGAGAGAACTATGGCTACACCTTC. This translates into CASSLQGENYGYTF.